The TCR beta chain under discussion was sequenced for a study of T-cell reconstitution after alpha-beta-depleted transplantation in children. This sample's TCRbeta library carried unique molecular identifier barcodes. TCRdb itself ran the PCR reads through MiXCR, one entry per CDR3 protein. The sample yields 350,000 to 500,000 distinct CDR3 sequences, about 40% seen once. Trimming took 5 bases from V and 2 from J, leaving 16 bases between them. This CDR3 has 16 residues. Germline V gene data show CDR1 as LNHNV and CDR2 as YYDKDF (reference sequence). General study results and limits: Expanded graft clones, several hundred of them, were reportedly the source of alpha-beta T cells about two months after transplant. Diversity and T-cell counts at one year after transplant derived mostly from new T cells. TCRbeta diversity was high at day 60 in some patients (a result of surviving recipient T cells and thymic progenitors).

On this clonotype: Its antigen is undetermined.

The sequence was obtained from a girl aged 2-10 years with aplastic anemia, due to receive a stem cell transplant. The chain uses TRBV15 and TRBJ2-1; D might be TRBD1 (5 bases). The sample in question was PBMCs, obtained before TCRalphabeta/CD19-depleted stem cell transplant. CDR3 residues: CATSPRWGKPYNEQFF. CDR3 in DNA: TGTGCCACCAGCCCCCGTTGGGGCAAACCCTACAATGAGCAGTTCTTC. Filled out from reference TRBV15 and TRBJ2-1, the complete variable domain reads DAMVIQNPRYQVTQFGKPVTLSCSQTLNHNVMYWYQQKSSQAPKLLFHYYDKDFNNEADTPDNFQSRRPNTSFCFLDIRSPGLGDTAMYLCATSPRWGKPYNEQFFGPGTRLTVL.